This TCR beta chain was observed in a study of shared clonotypes between healthy human individuals. Terminally differentiated effector memory CD45RA+ cells were left out of the naive CD8 fraction, which was CD45RO-negative and positively selected for CCR7. There were only Caucasian adults among the donors, and all lived in Nashville, Tennessee. Clones were sequenced by immunoSEQ multiplex PCR, and TCRdb holds only the in-frame ones, with some missing. The sample lists millions of clones, approximately 94% occurring once. The ends were cut back, 5 bases at V and 10 bases at J, with 17 bases in the middle. CDR3 size: 13 residues. Germline values: CDR1 SGHAT, CDR2 FQNNGV.

The sequencing sample was made of naive CD8+ T cells from PBMCs. The chain carries TRBV11-2 and TRBJ1-1, with D possibly matching TRBD1 (5 bases). This clonotype was obtained from a man younger than 30 in good health. Some clones in this sample may be carry-over from other donors' samples. The CDR3 loop reads CASSLTGTSGAFF. The CDR3, as DNA: TGTGCCAGCAGCCTCACCGGGACCTCTGGAGCTTTCTTT.